This TCR beta chain was captured by sequencing in a study of CD8 T cells in ankylosing spondylitis. Of note for this clonotype: Its antigen is as yet unknown.

A single record per CDR3 protein comes from TCRdb applying MiXCR to the 5' RACE reads. Among around 770,000 distinct CDR3 sequences, roughly 10% were seen once, and the ten largest hold 0.51%. Study-level points and caveats: In ankylosing spondylitis blood, a motif of seven to nine highly homologous TCR beta variants appeared characteristic. Reportedly, disease-linked clones are significantly enriched in ankylosing spondylitis patients' matched synovial fluid.

This CDR3 region has 13 residues. Per the germline V gene, CDR1 is DFQATT and CDR2 is SNEGSKA (reference sequence). V dropped 6 bases and J dropped 1 base, with 12 bases sitting between them. The specimen was blood, either unsorted or a sorted T cell fraction (not recorded which). V is TRBV20-1 and J is TRBJ2-5; no clear D gene. The clonotype comes from a male donor with ankylosing spondylitis. CDR3 coding DNA: TGCAGTGCAGCTTTTGGCGCCCAAGAGACCCAGTACTTC. This gives the protein CSAAFGAQETQYF.